The clone carrying this T cell receptor (beta chain) was found a few times. After removal of 10 bases from V and 5 bases from J, the junction contained 15 bases not matched to a gene. Germline CDR1 and CDR2: LNHDA and SQIVND (reference sequence). CDR3 length: 16 amino acids. Per the original data handling: Reference gene primers were amplified, and this amplification served to estimate nucleated cell counts. Sequencing used immunoSEQ multiplex PCR; TCRdb keeps in-frame clones, though not all of them. V, J and clone size reflect that table, while D and trimming were determined from the DNA. The table shows some 400,000 clones, with over 75% occurring only once. The entry originates in a study of blood T cell repertoires in COVID-19. A Seattle source enrolled patients during active infection and followed them longitudinally.

This chain links TRBV19 with TRBJ1-5; the match to TRBD1 covers 9 bases. The sequenced sample was peripheral blood. The receptor comes from an older woman with COVID-19, enrolled during active disease. The CDR3 region is CATSTNWGQGDQPQHF. CDR3 in DNA: TGTGCCACCTCTACCAACTGGGGACAGGGAGATCAGCCCCAGCATTTT.